These 27 T cell receptor beta chains share one sample of origin, sequenced in a study of cytomegalovirus exposure and HLA in healthy donors. The repertoire was sequenced with immunoSEQ multiplex PCR; TCRdb's copy has only in-frame clones and lacks some. This table has 150,000 to 200,000 clones, roughly nine tenths appearing once. The source material was PBMCs. Receptors were obtained from a woman aged 25 to 39 in good health and CMV-seronegative.

The CDR3 spells CASNFIDTPGRHGYTF. The CDR3 region has the DNA TGTGCCAGCAACTTCATTGACACCCCGGGGCGGCATGGCTACACCTTC. The rearrangement links TRBV28 to TRBJ1-2; tentatively, D is TRBD1 (5 bases). V gave up 7 bases and J gave up 6 bases, with 24 bases separating them. Germline lookup yields CDR1 MDHEN and CDR2 SYDVKM. The CDR3 totals 16 residues.

The chain recombines TRBV2 with TRBJ1-2, with 10 bases aligning to TRBD1. The V segment lost 6 bases and the J segment 3 bases; nucleotides outside the gene matches: 1. Germline V gene sequence: CDR1 SNHLY, CDR2 FYNNEI. The CDR3 loop spans 13 amino acids. The CDR3 region has the DNA TGTGCCAGCAGCGGGACAGGGGACTATGGCTACACCTTC. It encodes CASSGTGDYGYTF.

The chain recombines TRBV4-1 with TRBJ2-5; D ambiguous. Trimming pared 1 base from V and 1 base from J, leaving 7 bases between. Germline CDR1 is MGHRA and CDR2 is YSYEKL. This CDR3 is 14 amino acids long. CDR3 sequence (DNA): TGCGCCAGCAGCCAAGGTGGGCCCCAAGAGACCCAGTACTTC. The encoded protein is CASSQGGPQETQYF.

This clone has more than one count but fewer than ten. The rearrangement joins TRBV7-2 to TRBJ2-7; 7 bases fit TRBD1. The length of the CDR3 is 14 residues. Germline V CDR1 and CDR2: SGHTA, FQGNSA. With V trimmed by 3 bases and J by 4 bases, 6 bases remained unmatched. The CDR3 region is CASSFQGTAYEQYF. The CDR3 DNA is TGTGCCAGCAGCTTCCAGGGGACAGCATACGAGCAGTACTTC. Together with reference TRBV7-2 and TRBJ2-7, the CDR3 gives the full variable domain: GAGVSQSPSNKVTEKGKDVELRCDPISGHTALYWYRQSLGQGLEFLIYFQGNSAPDKSGLPSDRFSAERTGGSVSTLTIQRTQQEDSAVYLCASSFQGTAYEQYFGPGTRLTVT.

The gene calls are TRBV15 and TRBJ1-5; maybe TRBD1 (6 bases). V gave up 0 bases and J gave up 2 bases, with 11 bases separating them. The V gene's germline CDR1 is LNHNV and CDR2 YYDKDF (reference sequence). The CDR3 is 16 residues long. The CDR3 here is CATSREGGWGNQPQHF. CDR3 nucleotides: TGTGCCACCAGCAGAGAGGGGGGCTGGGGCAATCAGCCCCAGCATTTT. Drawing the rest from reference TRBV15 and TRBJ1-5, the complete variable domain is DAMVIQNPRYQVTQFGKPVTLSCSQTLNHNVMYWYQQKSSQAPKLLFHYYDKDFNNEADTPDNFQSRRPNTSFCFLDIRSPGLGDTAMYLCATSREGGWGNQPQHFGDGTRLSIL.

This chain connects TRBV7-9 to TRBJ2-1; TRBD2 is a possible D gene (6 bases). This CDR3 contains 19 residues. CDR1 SEHNR and CDR2 FQNEAQ come from the germline V gene (reference sequence). Trimming took 3 bases from V and 4 from J, leaving 25 bases between them. The CDR3 loop reads CASSFSRTSGLARYNEQFF. Written as DNA, the CDR3 is TGTGCCAGCAGCTTCTCCCGTACCTCGGGTCTAGCGAGATACAATGAGCAGTTCTTC.

The V and J genes are TRBV4-1 and TRBJ2-1; 7 positions agree with TRBD2. The CDR3 totals 14 residues. Per germline, CDR1 MGHRA and CDR2 YSYEKL. The V segment lost 4 bases and the J segment 5 bases; nucleotides outside the gene matches: 5. CDR3 DNA sequence: TGCGCCAGCAGCCGCCAGCGGGGAGACAATGAGCAGTTCTTC. This sequence encodes CASSRQRGDNEQFF.

This sequence joins TRBV2 and TRBJ1-2; D gene uncertain. The ends were cut back, 3 bases at V and 0 bases at J, with 5 bases in the middle. From germline, CDR1 is SNHLY and CDR2 FYNNEI. The CDR3 length is 13 residues. CDR3 region: CASSEITNYGYTF. The CDR3 DNA follows: TGTGCCAGCAGTGAGATTACTAACTATGGCTACACCTTC. Drawing the rest from reference TRBV2 and TRBJ1-2, the complete variable domain is EPEVTQTPSHQVTQMGQEVILRCVPISNHLYFYWYRQILGQKVEFLVSFYNNEISEKSEIFDDQFSVERPDGSNFTLKIRSTKLEDSAMYFCASSEITNYGYTFGSGTRLTVV.

This sequence joins TRBV6-1 and TRBJ1-5, with D perhaps TRBD1 (5 bases). CDR3 length equals 15 residues. V dropped 1 base and J dropped 4 bases, with 11 bases sitting between them. CDR1 and CDR2 (germline): MNHNS, SASEGT. The CDR3: CASSEDRLRNQPQHF. CDR3 nucleotide sequence: TGTGCCAGCAGTGAAGACAGGCTAAGGAATCAGCCCCAGCATTTT.

This clone was counted once. The chain is built from TRBV6-1 and TRBJ1-2; TRBD1 is a possible D gene (5 bases). V lost 6 bases and J lost 5, with 13 bases in between. Germline V gene sequence: CDR1 MNHNS, CDR2 SASEGT. The CDR3 spans 13 residues. The CDR3 DNA is TGTGCCAGCAGCGCCCAGGGTGTGTATGGCTACACCTTC. Its translation: CASSAQGVYGYTF.

The chain is built from TRBV7-3 and TRBJ2-1; 9 bases line up with TRBD2. CDR1 is SGHTA and CDR2 is FQGTGA in the germline V gene. The CDR3 is 15 amino acids. Germline trimming cut 2 bases from V and 6 bases from J; bases unmatched to any gene: 5. CDR3 nucleotide sequence: TGTGCCAGCAGCTTAGATAGAGCGGGAGGCAATGAGCAGTTCTTC. Translating it yields CASSLDRAGGNEQFF.

The chain carries TRBV13 and TRBJ2-7; weak D call: TRBD1 (5 bases). The CDR3 is 14 amino acids. V lost 3 bases to trimming and J lost 3 bases, with 12 bases between them. The germline V gene has CDR1 PRHDT and CDR2 FYEKMQ (reference sequence). Here the CDR3 DNA reads TGTGCCAGCAGCTTCGCCGACAGTGGCTACGAGCAGTACTTC. It yields the protein CASSFADSGYEQYF. The full variable domain, with the rest looked up from reference TRBV13 and TRBJ2-7, is AAGVIQSPRHLIKEKRETATLKCYPIPRHDTVYWYQQGPGQDPQFLISFYEKMQSDKGSIPDRFSAQQFSDYHSELNMSSLELGDSALYFCASSFADSGYEQYFGPGTRLTVT.

This clone appeared a single time. The rearrangement joins TRBV25-1 to TRBJ2-5; 10 bases are a match to TRBD2. Germline loops: CDR1 MGHDK, CDR2 SYGVNS. The CDR3 covers 17 residues. V lost 2 bases and J lost 0; bases outside the gene matches: 6. CDR3 residues: CASSEARTSGNQETQYF. CDR3 bases: TGTGCCAGCAGTGAAGCACGGACTAGCGGTAACCAAGAGACCCAGTACTTC.

The chain employs TRBV29-1 and TRBJ1-1, with D unclear. CDR3 length: 14 amino acids. V lost 6 bases and J lost 1, with 15 bases in between. CDR1 SQVTM and CDR2 ANQGSEA come from the germline V gene. This CDR3 reads CSVLVQISNTEAFF. CDR3 nucleotide sequence: TGCAGCGTACTCGTTCAGATCTCGAACACTGAAGCTTTCTTT.

CDR3 sequence (DNA): TGTGCCAGCAGTTTCAGTGACAGGGTGTCAGATACGCAGTATTTT. This translates into CASSFSDRVSDTQYF. This sequence joins TRBV28 and TRBJ2-3, with 7 positions matching TRBD1. The CDR3 sequence is 15 residues long. Germline-derived CDR1 and CDR2 are MDHEN and SYDVKM. V lost 3 bases, J lost 4 bases, and 7 bases stayed unmatched.

A note on this clone: The same CDR3 can be traced to other DNA sequences in this sample. The chain recombines TRBV7-2 with TRBJ1-5, with D hard to call. The germline V gene has CDR1 SGHTA and CDR2 FQGNSA. The CDR3 is 14 amino acids. V lost 5 bases and J 2 bases, leaving 10 bases between the germline ends. The CDR3 coding sequence is TGTGCCAGCAGCCCGGCCGGCGGCAATCAGCCCCAGCATTTT. Translated, it gives CASSPAGGNQPQHF.

The CDR3 loop is CASSALAGGWNEQFF. The DNA of the CDR3 is TGTGCCAGCAGTGCCTTAGCGGGAGGTTGGAATGAGCAGTTCTTC. This chain uses TRBV25-1 with TRBJ2-1; 10 nucleotides align to TRBD2. CDR3 length equals 15 residues. J lost 7 bases, V lost 4 bases, and 7 bases had no gene match. Germline V gene lookup returns CDR1 MGHDK and CDR2 SYGVNS.

The CDR3 DNA follows: TGTGCCAGCAGTTCACGCCGGGACAGAACCTACGAGCAGTACTTC. Its protein product is CASSSRRDRTYEQYF. The chain has TRBV28 and TRBJ2-7; 7 bases fit TRBD1. Germline CDR1 MDHEN, CDR2 SYDVKM. The trim removed 4 bases at V and 2 bases at J, leaving 8 bases unmatched. The CDR3 length is 15 residues.

The J gene is TRBJ1-2, the V gene TRBV19; possible D gene TRBD1, 6 bases. The CDR3 is 13 amino acids. Germline V gene sequence: CDR1 LNHDA, CDR2 SQIVND (reference sequence). V was trimmed by 3 bases and J by 7 bases, leaving 12 bases between them. The CDR3 loop is CASSMKQGTGYTF. Here the CDR3 DNA reads TGTGCCAGTAGTATGAAACAGGGCACTGGCTACACCTTC.

The CDR3 DNA follows: TGTGCCAGCAGCCCAACCAGGGGGCTAGTAGAGACCCAGTACTTC. Its translation is CASSPTRGLVETQYF. J is TRBJ2-5 and V is TRBV7-3; TRBD1 matches 8 bases. The germline V gene has CDR1 SGHTA and CDR2 FQGTGA. V lost 5 bases, J lost 4 bases, and 9 bases stayed unmatched. The CDR3 is 15 residues long.

The rearrangement uses TRBV5-7 and TRBJ1-4; D remains ambiguous. TRBV5-7 is an ORF, and what it does is uncertain. Trimming shortened V by 4 bases and J by 2 bases, and 24 bases separated the two germline ends. The CDR3 extends over 19 amino acids. This chain's CDR3 is CASSPKGDGRIRTNEKLFF. CDR3 in DNA: TGTGCCAGCAGCCCCAAAGGAGACGGACGTATCCGCACTAATGAAAAACTGTTTTTT.

This chain links TRBV4-3 with TRBJ2-4, with 8 bases aligning to TRBD1. Trimming removed 0 bases from V and 7 bases from J; junction bases left unmatched: 11. Per germline, CDR1 LGHNA and CDR2 YSLEER. The CDR3 consists of 17 residues. In nucleotides, the CDR3 is TGCGCCAGCAGCCAAGATCTCCCTGGACAGGGTGGTAACATTCAGTACTTC. Amino acids: CASSQDLPGQGGNIQYF.

This rearrangement joins TRBV4-3 to TRBJ2-7, with D tentatively TRBD2 (6 bases). CDR1 is LGHNA, CDR2 YSLEER, per germline. The CDR3 has 16 residues. V was pared by 0 bases and J by 2 bases, with 14 bases between. The CDR3 protein is CASSQDHLRGTYEQYF. The CDR3 nucleotides read TGCGCCAGCAGCCAAGATCACTTACGGGGGACCTACGAGCAGTACTTC.

The chain recombines TRBV5-8 with TRBJ1-2, with 8 bases fitting TRBD1. The length of the CDR3 is 11 residues. Germline V gene data show CDR1 as SGHTS and CDR2 as YDEGEE. Trimming cost V 6 bases and J 13 bases; bases outside gene matches: 8. CDR3 loop: CASTRDRMFTF. The DNA of the CDR3 is TGTGCCAGCACTCGGGACAGGATGTTCACCTTC.

This chain connects TRBV18 to TRBJ2-1, with 9 bases fitting TRBD2. Germline values: CDR1 KGHSH, CDR2 LQKENI. V dropped 4 bases and J dropped 2; count of bases not matched to a gene: 9. The CDR3 sequence is 17 residues long. Here the CDR3 DNA reads TGTGCCAGCTCACTAACTTCTGGCGGGGGGGCCTACAATGAGCAGTTCTTC. Translating gives CASSLTSGGGAYNEQFF.

This clone was seen a few times. The CDR3 coding sequence is TGTGCCAGCAGCAGAACGGACAGGGCCACCTACGAGCAGTACTTC. Translated, it gives CASSRTDRATYEQYF. The chain employs TRBV7-8 and TRBJ2-7, with TRBD1 identical over 8 bases. V was pared by 5 bases and J by 2 bases, with 8 bases of the junction left unmatched. There are 15 residues in the CDR3. Germline V lookup: CDR1 SGHVS, CDR2 FQNEAQ.

This sequence joins TRBV7-2 and TRBJ2-4, with no clear D. V lost 0 bases and J 6 bases, leaving 9 bases between the germline ends. The CDR3 is made up of 14 amino acids. The germline V gene has CDR1 SGHTA and CDR2 FQGNSA. CDR3 in amino acids: CASSLAGLLNIQYF. CDR3 coding DNA: TGTGCCAGCAGCTTAGCGGGCCTTTTAAACATTCAGTACTTC.